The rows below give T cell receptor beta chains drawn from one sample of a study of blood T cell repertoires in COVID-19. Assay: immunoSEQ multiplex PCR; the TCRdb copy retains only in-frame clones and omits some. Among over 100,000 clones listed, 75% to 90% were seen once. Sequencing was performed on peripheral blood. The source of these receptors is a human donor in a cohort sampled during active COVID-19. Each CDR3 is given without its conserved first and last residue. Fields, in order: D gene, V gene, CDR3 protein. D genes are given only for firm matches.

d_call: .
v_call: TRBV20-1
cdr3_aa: SARALEAF

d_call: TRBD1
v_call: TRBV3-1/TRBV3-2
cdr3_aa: ASSQTTGYYDYGYT

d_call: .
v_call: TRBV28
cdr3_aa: ASQEGGLGQPQH

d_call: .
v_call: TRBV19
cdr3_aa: ASSPGRALYNEQF

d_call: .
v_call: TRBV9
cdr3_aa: ASSEDSALYNEQF

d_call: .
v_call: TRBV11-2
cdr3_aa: ASSQYRSRHDEQY

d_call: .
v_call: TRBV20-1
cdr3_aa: SASLLWSSYNEQF

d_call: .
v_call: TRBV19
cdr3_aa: ASSNYRMNEQF

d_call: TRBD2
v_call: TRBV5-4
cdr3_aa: ASSPGLAGVDTQY

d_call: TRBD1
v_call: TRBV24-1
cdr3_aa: ATSDRPPQGQTHYGYT

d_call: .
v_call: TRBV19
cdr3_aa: ASSEGNQPQH

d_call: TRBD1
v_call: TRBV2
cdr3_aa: ASSADRGEGYT

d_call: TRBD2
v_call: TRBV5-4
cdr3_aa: ASSELAGSSTDTQY

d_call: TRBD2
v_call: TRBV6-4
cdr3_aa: ASSDGTSGRQY

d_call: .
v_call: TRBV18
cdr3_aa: ASSPPGRGAQPQH

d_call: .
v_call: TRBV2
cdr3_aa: ASRGLGGVQNIQY

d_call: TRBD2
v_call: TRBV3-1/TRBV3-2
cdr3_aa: ASSQVSGGTYEQY

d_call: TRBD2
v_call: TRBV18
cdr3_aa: ASSPIVLGLAPGELF

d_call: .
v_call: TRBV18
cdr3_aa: ASLEVNGRDTQY

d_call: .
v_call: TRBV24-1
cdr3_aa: ATSLGSSGTSYNEQF

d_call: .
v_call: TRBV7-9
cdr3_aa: ASSSPGVGMTQDGYT

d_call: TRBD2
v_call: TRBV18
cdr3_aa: ASSPSGRSYEQY

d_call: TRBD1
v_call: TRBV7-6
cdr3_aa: ASSWDRASEQY

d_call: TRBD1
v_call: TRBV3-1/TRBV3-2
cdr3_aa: ASSDRVDTEAF

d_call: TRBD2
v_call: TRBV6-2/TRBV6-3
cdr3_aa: ASSLAGKSTDTQY

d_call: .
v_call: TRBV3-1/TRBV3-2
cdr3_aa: ASSQGVRQGSYEQY

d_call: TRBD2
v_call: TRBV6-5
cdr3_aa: ASSYRGGYEQY

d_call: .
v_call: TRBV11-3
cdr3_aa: ASSIKQPTFNEKLF